This T cell receptor beta chain emerged from a study of CD8 T cells in Susac syndrome (dated by TCRdb to the late 2010s). Background for the entire study: Whether CD8+ T cell activation and differentiation in Susac syndrome was antigen driven was tested using repertoire sequencing. Clonality of the CD8+ T cell repertoire was compared between 11 to 12 healthy donors, approximately 14 Susac syndrome patients and about 15 multiple sclerosis patients.

The germline V gene provides CDR1 MGHDK and CDR2 SYGVNS. Trimming at the junction amounts to 6 bases on V and 1 base on J, and the germline ends lie 12 bases apart. Its CDR3 holds 15 amino acids, cysteine through phenylalanine. Only the CDR3 part of the read is kept: 45 bases, read in frame from the first base. Note on this clonotype: The antigen it recognizes is unknown. There are no base qualities to consult, and no much larger clone falls within one base.

Peripheral blood CD8+ and CD4+ T cells from healthy donors, Susac syndrome patients and multiple sclerosis patients were profiled by high-throughput TCR beta sequencing. Treatment-naive patients with stable or active relapsing-remitting disease fulfilling revised McDonald criteria were used as multiple sclerosis controls. CD8+ TEMRA cells were enriched by FACS, while bulk CD8+ and CD4+ T cells were purified by magnetic negative isolation. Blood was drawn into EDTA tubes, processed within 24 hours, and PBMCs were isolated by density gradient centrifugation. PBMCs intended for TCR sequencing were frozen in liquid nitrogen and were later thawed in a 37 degrees C water bath. Purity of sorted or isolated CD4+, CD8+ and CD8+ TEMRA cells was at least 90%. RNA was extracted with the RNeasy kit and roughly 0.5 to 1 ug was reverse transcribed using random hexamers. The immunoSEQ multiplex PCR assay, covering 54 Vbeta and 13 Jbeta segments, was used to amplify TCR beta CDR3 regions. PCR amplification bias was corrected by using a synthetic template baseline for primer optimization and computational correction. Processing in the source paper ran as follows. Reads were annotated to V, D and J genes according to IMGT and were analyzed with immunoSEQ Analyzer, with only productive sequences retained. To calculate clonality, Shannon entropy was normalized by log2 of the number of productive unique sequences and then subtracted from one. For each patient and control, public and private clones were evaluated among the 100 most prevalent clones. Clones were defined as Susac-specific if absent from the healthy and MS cohorts, from around 1,100 published viral clones and from other ImmuneACCESS disease sequences. TCRdb applied fastp at Q25 and MiXCR to the public reads, then kept only in-frame beta chains. Duplicate CDR3 protein sequences are folded into a single record with the most common DNA and genes. The V and J calls here are based on TCRdb, not the publication. Recorded for this sample are about 60,000 distinct CDR3 sequences; roughly 94% of them occurred a single time. The ten largest make up 0.56% of the sample.

Study-level results and caveats: The study acknowledged that relatively few individuals were included in the TCR sequencing and HLA analysis.

The rearranged segments are TRBV25-1 and TRBJ2-2; the D region is possibly TRBD1 or TRBD2, each matching across 6 bases. This receptor was obtained from a human donor with multiple sclerosis. Sequencing was carried out using CD8+ T cells from PBMCs. The CDR3 here reads CASREGHRNTGELFF. The sequenced DNA is TGTGCCAGCAGGGAGGGACACCGGAACACCGGGGAGCTGTTTTTT.